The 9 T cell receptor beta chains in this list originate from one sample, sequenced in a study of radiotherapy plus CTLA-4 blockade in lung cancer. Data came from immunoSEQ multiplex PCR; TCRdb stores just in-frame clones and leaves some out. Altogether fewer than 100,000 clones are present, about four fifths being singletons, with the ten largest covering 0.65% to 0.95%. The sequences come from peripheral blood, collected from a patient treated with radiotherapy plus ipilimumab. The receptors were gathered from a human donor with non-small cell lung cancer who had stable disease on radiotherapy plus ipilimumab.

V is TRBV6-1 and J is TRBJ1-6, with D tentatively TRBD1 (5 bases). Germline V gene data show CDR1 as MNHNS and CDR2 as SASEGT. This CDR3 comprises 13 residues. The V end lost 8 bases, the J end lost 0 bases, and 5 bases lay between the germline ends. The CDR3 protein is CASGGSYNSPLHF. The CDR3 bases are TGTGCCAGCGGGGGCTCCTATAATTCACCCCTCCACTTT.

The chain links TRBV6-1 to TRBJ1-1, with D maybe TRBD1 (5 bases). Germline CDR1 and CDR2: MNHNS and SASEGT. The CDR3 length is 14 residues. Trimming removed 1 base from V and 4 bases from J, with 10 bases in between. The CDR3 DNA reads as TGTGCCAGCAGTGAAGGCCCAGGGACCACTGAAGCTTTCTTT. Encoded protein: CASSEGPGTTEAFF.

The CDR3 region is CASSWDGLQPKNTGELFF. Here the CDR3 DNA reads TGCGCCAGCAGCTGGGACGGCCTTCAACCCAAGAACACCGGGGAGCTGTTTTTT. The V call is TRBV5-1, the J call TRBJ2-2, with D possibly being TRBD1 or TRBD2 (5 bases each). With 3 bases removed from V and 1 base from J, the gap between germline ends came to 19 bases. Germline V CDR1 and CDR2: SGHRS, YFSETQ. This CDR3 region has 18 residues.

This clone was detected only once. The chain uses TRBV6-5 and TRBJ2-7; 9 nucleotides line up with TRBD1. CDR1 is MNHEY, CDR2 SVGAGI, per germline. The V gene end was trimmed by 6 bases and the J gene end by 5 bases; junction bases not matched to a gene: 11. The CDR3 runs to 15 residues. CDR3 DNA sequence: TGTGCCAGCAGAGGGCCGGGACAGGGTCCTAACGAGCAGTACTTC. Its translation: CASRGPGQGPNEQYF.

The CDR3 is CASSSNIVGSSYEQYF. The CDR3 bases are TGTGCCAGCAGCTCGAATATAGTGGGGAGCTCCTACGAGCAGTACTTC. This chain joins TRBV5-6 and TRBJ2-7; possible D gene TRBD2, 5 bases. The CDR3 extends over 16 amino acids. The germline V gene has CDR1 SGHDT and CDR2 YYEEEE. The V end was cut by 3 bases, the J end by 0 bases, with 16 bases between.

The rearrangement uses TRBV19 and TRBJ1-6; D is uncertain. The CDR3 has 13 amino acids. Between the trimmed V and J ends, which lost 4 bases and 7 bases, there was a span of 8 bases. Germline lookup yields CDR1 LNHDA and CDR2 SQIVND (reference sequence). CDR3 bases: TGTGCCAGTAGTAGGATGGAGAATTCACCCCTCCACTTT. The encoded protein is CASSRMENSPLHF.

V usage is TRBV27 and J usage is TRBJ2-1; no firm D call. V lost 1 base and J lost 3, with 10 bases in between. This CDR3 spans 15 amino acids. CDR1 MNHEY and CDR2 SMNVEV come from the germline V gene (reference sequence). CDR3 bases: TGTGCCAGCAGTTTATACTGGGGTTTCTACAATGAGCAGTTCTTC. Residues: CASSLYWGFYNEQFF.

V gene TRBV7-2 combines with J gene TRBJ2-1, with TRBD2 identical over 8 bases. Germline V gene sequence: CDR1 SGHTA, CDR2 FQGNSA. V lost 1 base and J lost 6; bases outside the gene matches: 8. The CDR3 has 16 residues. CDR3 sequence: CASSLVGSGARNEQFF. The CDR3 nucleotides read TGTGCCAGCAGCTTAGTTGGTAGCGGGGCGCGCAATGAGCAGTTCTTC.

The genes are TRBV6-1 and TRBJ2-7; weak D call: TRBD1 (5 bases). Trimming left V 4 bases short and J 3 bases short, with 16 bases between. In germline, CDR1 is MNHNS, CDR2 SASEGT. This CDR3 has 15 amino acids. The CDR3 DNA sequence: TGTGCCAGCAGTGCTCGGACCGGACACATCTACGAGCAGTACTTC. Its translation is CASSARTGHIYEQYF.